This T cell receptor (beta chain) was identified in a study of blood T cell repertoires in COVID-19. Study in general: PBMCs, B-cell-depleted T cells, or T cells were the source of the cDNA or gDNA that made up the material.

Some clones are missing from TCRdb's copy, which holds only in-frame ones; the method was immunoSEQ multiplex PCR. Here the sample spans around 170,000 clones, approximately 88% being singletons. The length of the CDR3 is 16 residues. Germline V gene sequence: CDR1 WNHNN, CDR2 SYGVQD (reference sequence). Unmatched junction bases numbered 3, after V lost 0 bases and J lost 1 base. The sample consisted of peripheral blood. The source is a woman aged 60-75 years with acute or convalescent COVID-19. This chain uses TRBV10-1 with TRBJ1-1; 9 positions match TRBD1. CDR3 sequence: CASSESGQGPNTEAFF. CDR3 coding DNA: TGCGCCAGCAGTGAGTCGGGACAGGGTCCGAACACTGAAGCTTTCTTT.